This TCR beta chain came from a study of blood T cell repertoires in COVID-19. The overall study: The cDNA or gDNA used as material had been derived from T cells, B-cell-depleted T cells, or PBMCs.

The junction had 16 bases not matched to a gene; V was cut back by 10 bases and J by 10 bases. CDR1 and CDR2 (germline): MNHEY, SVGAGI. This CDR3 is 15 amino acids long. In the original workflow: Estimation of nucleated cell counts was performed using reference gene primer amplification. Libraries were prepared by immunoSEQ multiplex PCR; TCRdb keeps only in-frame clonotypes and omits some of them. The V and J calls and clone size come from that table; D and trimming were worked out from the DNA. The sample has over 120,000 clones; 85% are singletons. This chain joins TRBV6-5 and TRBJ2-1, with 10 bases fitting TRBD2. The receptor comes from a human donor with acute or convalescent COVID-19. The donor label of this sample is uncertain. The sequenced sample consisted of peripheral blood. CDR3 DNA: TGTGCCATCCAATCTTCTAGCGGGGGCAGGGGGGAGCAGTTCTTC. Its protein is CAIQSSSGGRGEQFF.